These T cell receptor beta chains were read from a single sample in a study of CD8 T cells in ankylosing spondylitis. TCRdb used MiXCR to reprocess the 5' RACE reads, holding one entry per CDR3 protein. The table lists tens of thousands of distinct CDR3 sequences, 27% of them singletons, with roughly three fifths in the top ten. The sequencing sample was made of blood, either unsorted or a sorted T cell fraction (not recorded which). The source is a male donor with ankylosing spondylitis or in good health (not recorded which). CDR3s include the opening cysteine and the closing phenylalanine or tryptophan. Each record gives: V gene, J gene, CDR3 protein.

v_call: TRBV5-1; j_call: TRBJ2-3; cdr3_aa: CASRGLVGRTSVTDTQYF
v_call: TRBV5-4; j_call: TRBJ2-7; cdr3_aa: CASSLLGVAISEQYF
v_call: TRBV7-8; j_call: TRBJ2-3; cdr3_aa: CASSFFWFTSTDTQYF
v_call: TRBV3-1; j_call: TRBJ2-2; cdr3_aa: CASSPTVTGELFF
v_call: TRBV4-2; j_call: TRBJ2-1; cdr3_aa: CASSQVIAGATARGNEQFF
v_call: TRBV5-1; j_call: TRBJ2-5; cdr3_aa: CASSDTAGPGETQYF
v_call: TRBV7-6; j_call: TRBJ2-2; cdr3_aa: CASSLDPGGIGELFF
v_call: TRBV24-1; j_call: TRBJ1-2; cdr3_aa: CATSDLATNYGYTF
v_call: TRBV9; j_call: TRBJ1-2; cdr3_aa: CASSAPRTGPFGYTF
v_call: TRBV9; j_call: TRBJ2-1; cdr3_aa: CASSATSGVYNEQFF
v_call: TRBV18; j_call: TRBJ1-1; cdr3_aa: CASSPQGRDTEAFF
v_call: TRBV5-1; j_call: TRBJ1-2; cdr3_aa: CASSFQGALEGYTF
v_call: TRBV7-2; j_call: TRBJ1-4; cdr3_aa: CASTTGQGGLGEKLFF
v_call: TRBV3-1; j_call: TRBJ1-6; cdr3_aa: CASSQDSRAVHF
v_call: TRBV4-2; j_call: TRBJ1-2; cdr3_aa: CASSQARRGKTGGGYTF
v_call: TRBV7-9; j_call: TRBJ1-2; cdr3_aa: CASSLSANYGYTF
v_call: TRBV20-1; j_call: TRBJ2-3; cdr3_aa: CSALKGVAGGMADTQYF
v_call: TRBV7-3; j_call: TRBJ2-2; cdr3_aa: CASSRDRYTGELFF
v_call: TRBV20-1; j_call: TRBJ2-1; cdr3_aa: CSATPGTGGYEQFF
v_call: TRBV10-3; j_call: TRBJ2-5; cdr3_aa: CAISESNQGETQYF
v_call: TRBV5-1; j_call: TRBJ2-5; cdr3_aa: CASSTGNQETQYF
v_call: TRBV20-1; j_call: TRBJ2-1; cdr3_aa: CSARAPTGGRNNEQFF
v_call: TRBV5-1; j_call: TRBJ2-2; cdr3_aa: CASSLRTHTGELFF
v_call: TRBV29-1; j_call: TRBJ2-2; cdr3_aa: CSVVTVEGTGELFF
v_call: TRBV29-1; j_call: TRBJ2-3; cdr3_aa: CSVQGAVVAYSSTDTQYF
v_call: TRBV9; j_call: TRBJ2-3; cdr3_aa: CASSVGSFPADTQYF
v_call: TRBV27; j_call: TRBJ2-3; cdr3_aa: CASLALAGGPSDTQYF
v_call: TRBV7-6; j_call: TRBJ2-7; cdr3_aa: CASSLYSDEQYF
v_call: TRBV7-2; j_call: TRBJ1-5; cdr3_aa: CASSPPRTGSLNQPQHF
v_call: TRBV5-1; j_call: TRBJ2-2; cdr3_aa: CASSFGLKNTGELFF